The T cell receptor (beta chain) under discussion was sequenced for a study of cytomegalovirus exposure and HLA in healthy donors. Nominal health characterized the donors when sampled, though unrecorded immune exposures were likely. A word on this clone: Its target is not known.

Vbeta (60) and Jbeta (13) primers were used in the PCR. Profiled with immunoSEQ multiplex PCR; TCRdb holds only in-frame clones, not every one. The sample shows approximately 190,000 clones, roughly 80% of them seen only once. General observations from the study: In an earlier analysis, about 87% or about 30%: the productive usage of most TCR beta V segments. Fewer N-insertions than the roughly 670-donor mean were reportedly shown by an Asian-associated ancestry cluster in a later analysis.

The CDR3 spans 11 residues. Trimming pared 2 bases from V and 14 bases from J, leaving 13 bases between. Germline lookup yields CDR1 DFQATT and CDR2 SNEGSKA (reference sequence). The TCR was taken from a woman aged 18-30 years in good health and CMV-seronegative. The V gene is TRBV20-1, the J gene TRBJ2-1; D call uncertain. Material: PBMCs. As DNA, the CDR3 is TGCAGTGCTAGATCCCGACTCGCGGAGTTCTTC. This translates into CSARSRLAEFF.